This T cell receptor beta chain derives from a study of blood T cell repertoires in COVID-19. As for the study in general: From T cells, B-cell-depleted T cells, or PBMCs came the material, which was cDNA or gDNA.

Clones were read by immunoSEQ multiplex PCR, and TCRdb kept only the in-frame ones, dropping some. The sample carries roughly 140,000 clones, about 86% recorded once. CDR3 length: 16 amino acids. The trim removed 6 bases at V and 1 base at J, leaving 8 bases unmatched. Germline CDR1 MNHEY, CDR2 SMNVEV (reference sequence). Sequencing was performed on peripheral blood. The TCR was taken from a human donor in a cohort sampled during active COVID-19. The chain has TRBV27 and TRBJ2-1; 8 nucleotides match TRBD2. CDR3 in amino acids: CASRDVAGRSYNEQFF. The CDR3 nucleotides read TGTGCCAGCAGGGACGTAGCGGGAAGATCCTACAATGAGCAGTTCTTC.